This T cell receptor beta chain was retrieved from a study of early T cells in non-severe SARS-CoV-2 infection. Study overall: Bulk RNA isolated from unsorted whole blood underwent sequencing; chains were not paired.

The CDR3 runs 13 residues. Trimming shortened V by 5 bases and J by 9 bases, and 14 bases separated the two germline ends. The germline gives CDR1 SEHNR, CDR2 FQNEAQ (reference sequence). Attached unique molecular identifiers marked individual cDNA molecules. TCRdb passed the 5' RACE reads through MiXCR, listing each CDR3 protein once. The table includes about 70,000 distinct CDR3 sequences, about 14% detected once. This clonotype was observed a few times. Sample: whole blood, taken at baseline. The chain joins TRBV7-9 to TRBJ1-3; D is possibly TRBD1 (5 bases). The receptor was isolated from an adult who was a healthcare worker with PCR-confirmed SARS-CoV-2 infection or an uninfected control (not recorded which). CDR3 sequence (DNA): TGTGCCAGCAGCGCACCCGGGGGTGGCACCATATATTTT. Protein: CASSAPGGGTIYF. The variable domain in full, completed from reference TRBV7-9 and TRBJ1-3, reads DTGVSQNPRHKITKRGQNVTFRCDPISEHNRLYWYRQTLGQGPEFLTYFQNEAQLEKSRLLSDRFSAERPKGSFSTLEIQRTEQGDSAMYLCASSAPGGGTIYFGEGSWLTVV.